A single sample is the source of the 9 T cell receptor beta chains below, sequenced in a study of cytotoxic CD8 clonotypes in ibrutinib-treated CLL. Here immunoSEQ multiplex PCR was the method, and the copy in TCRdb shows in-frame clones only, minus some. The profile shows about 84,000 clones, 70% to 90% of them singletons. The sample was PBMCs, taken before ibrutinib treatment. The receptors were gathered from a human donor with chronic lymphocytic leukemia.

The rearrangement links TRBV6-5 to TRBJ1-2, with D possibly matching TRBD1 (6 bases). The CDR3 has 14 residues. Deletions cut 5 bases from V and 4 bases from J, with 14 bases between. Germline CDR1 MNHEY, CDR2 SVGAGI. The CDR3 DNA follows: TGTGCCAGCAGTGACCTGGACAGCCTCTATGGCTACACCTTC. It specifies CASSDLDSLYGYTF.

V is TRBV7-9 and J is TRBJ2-7; D is unclear. Germline V lookup: CDR1 SEHNR, CDR2 FQNEAQ (reference sequence). The V gene lost 7 bases and the J gene lost 6 bases, with 10 bases spanning the gap. This CDR3 spans 11 amino acids. The CDR3 loop is CASTLRGEQYF. The DNA for the CDR3 is TGTGCCAGCACCCTACGAGGCGAGCAGTACTTC.

V gene TRBV4-2 combines with J gene TRBJ2-3; D not certain. Germline V gene data show CDR1 as LGHNA and CDR2 as YNFKEQ. CDR3 length equals 12 residues. The V end lost 4 bases, the J end lost 6 bases, and 8 bases lay between the germline ends. The CDR3 nucleotides read TGTGCCAGCAGCCCCGTGTCGGATACGCAGTATTTT. Translated, it gives CASSPVSDTQYF.

The V and J genes are TRBV7-9 and TRBJ2-2; D may be TRBD2 (6 bases). This CDR3 region has 17 residues. In germline, CDR1 is SEHNR, CDR2 FQNEAQ (reference sequence). V was pared by 1 base and J by 10 bases, with 22 bases between. CDR3 in amino acids: CASSLGWRGNTSLELFF. The CDR3 DNA sequence: TGTGCCAGCAGCTTAGGATGGCGCGGGAATACTTCGTTGGAGCTGTTTTTT. The entire variable domain, with the rest obtained from reference TRBV7-9 and TRBJ2-2, is as follows: DTGVSQNPRHKITKRGQNVTFRCDPISEHNRLYWYRQTLGQGPEFLTYFQNEAQLEKSRLLSDRFSAERPKGSFSTLEIQRTEQGDSAMYLCASSLGWRGNTSLELFFGEGSRLTVL.

Details on this clone: One junction end does not reproduce the germline sequence, and a read error may be involved. This chain joins TRBV2 and TRBJ2-4, with D possibly TRBD2 on 6 matching bases. The CDR3 sequence is 12 residues long. Germline lookup yields CDR1 SNHLY and CDR2 FYNNEI. The CDR3 spells CASSESPGGWLF. CDR3 nucleotide sequence: TGTGCCAGCAGTGAGTCCCCCGGGGGTTGGCTTTTC.

This chain uses TRBV18 with TRBJ1-5; tentatively, D is TRBD1 (6 bases). This CDR3 is built from 16 residues. Germline V gene data show CDR1 as KGHSH and CDR2 as LQKENI. V was trimmed by 2 bases and J by 3 bases, leaving 14 bases between them. The CDR3 nucleotides are TGTGCCAGCTCACCATCGCGGGACACCACCAATCAGCCCCAGCATTTT. This gives the protein CASSPSRDTTNQPQHF.

The genes are TRBV27 and TRBJ1-5; D is possibly TRBD1 (6 bases). The V end was cut by 8 bases, the J end by 5 bases, with 16 bases between. CDR3 length equals 14 residues. Per germline, CDR1 MNHEY and CDR2 SMNVEV (reference sequence). CDR3: CASRGQYFDQPQHF. CDR3 coding DNA: TGTGCCAGCCGGGGACAATACTTCGATCAGCCCCAGCATTTT.

The V call is TRBV5-1, the J call TRBJ2-4, with 10 positions matching TRBD1. This CDR3 region has 17 residues. From germline, CDR1 is SGHRS and CDR2 YFSETQ. The V and J ends lost 3 bases and 4 bases, in that order; junction bases with no gene match: 10. The CDR3 sequence is CASSSVRGTGAKNIQYF. In nucleotides, the CDR3 is TGCGCCAGCAGCTCGGTGCGTGGGACAGGGGCGAAAAACATTCAGTACTTC.

J is TRBJ2-5 and V is TRBV7-2; 13 positions agree with TRBD2. This CDR3 comprises 17 residues. Looked up from germline, CDR1 is SGHTA and CDR2 is FQGNSA. J was trimmed by 5 bases and V by 1 base; bases with no gene match: 7. CDR3: CASSLGLAGGQGETQYF. The CDR3 nucleotides read TGTGCCAGCAGCTTAGGACTAGCGGGAGGACAGGGGGAGACCCAGTACTTC.